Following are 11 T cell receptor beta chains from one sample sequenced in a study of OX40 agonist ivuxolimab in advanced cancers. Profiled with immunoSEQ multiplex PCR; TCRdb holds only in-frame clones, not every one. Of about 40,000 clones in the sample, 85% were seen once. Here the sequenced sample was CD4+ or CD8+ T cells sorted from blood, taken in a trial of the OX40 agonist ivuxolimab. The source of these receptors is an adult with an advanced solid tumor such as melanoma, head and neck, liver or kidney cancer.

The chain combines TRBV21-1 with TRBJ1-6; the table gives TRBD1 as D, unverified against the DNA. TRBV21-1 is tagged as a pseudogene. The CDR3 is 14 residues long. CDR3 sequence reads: CASSISPGNSPLHF. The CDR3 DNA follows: TGTGCCAGCAGCATTAGTCCAGGGAATTCACCCCTCCACTTT.

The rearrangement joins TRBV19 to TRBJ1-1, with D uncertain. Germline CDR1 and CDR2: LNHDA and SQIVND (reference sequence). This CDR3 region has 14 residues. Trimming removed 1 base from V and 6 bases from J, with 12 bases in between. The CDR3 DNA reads TGTGCCAGTAGTATAGTGGGGAAAAGTGCTGAAGCTTTCTTT. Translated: CASSIVGKSAEAFF.

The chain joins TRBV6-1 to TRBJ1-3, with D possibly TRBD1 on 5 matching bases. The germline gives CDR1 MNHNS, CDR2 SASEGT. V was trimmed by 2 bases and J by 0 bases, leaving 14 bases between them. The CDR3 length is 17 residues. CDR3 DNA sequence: TGTGCCAGCAGTGAAACCTGGACATCGATCTCTGGAAACACCATATATTTT. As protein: CASSETWTSISGNTIYF.

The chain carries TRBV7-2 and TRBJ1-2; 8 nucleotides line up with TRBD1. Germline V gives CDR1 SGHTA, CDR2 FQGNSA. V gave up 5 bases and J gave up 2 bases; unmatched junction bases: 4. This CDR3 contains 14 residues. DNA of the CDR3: TGTGCCAGCAGCCCGCGACAGGGGAACTATGGCTACACCTTC. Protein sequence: CASSPRQGNYGYTF.

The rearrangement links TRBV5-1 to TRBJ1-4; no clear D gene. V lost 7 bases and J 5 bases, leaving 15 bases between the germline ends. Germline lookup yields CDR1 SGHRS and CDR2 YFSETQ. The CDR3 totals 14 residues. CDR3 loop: CASREGAANEKLFF. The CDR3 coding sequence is TGCGCCAGCCGGGAGGGCGCTGCCAATGAAAAACTGTTTTTT.

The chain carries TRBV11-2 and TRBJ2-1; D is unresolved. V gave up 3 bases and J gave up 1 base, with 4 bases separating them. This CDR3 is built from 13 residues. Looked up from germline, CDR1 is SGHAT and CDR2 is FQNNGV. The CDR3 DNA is TGTGCCAGCAGCTTGGATTCCTACAATGAGCAGTTCTTC. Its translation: CASSLDSYNEQFF. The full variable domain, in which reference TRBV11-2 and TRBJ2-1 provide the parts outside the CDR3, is EAGVAQSPRYKIIEKRQSVAFWCNPISGHATLYWYQQILGQGPKLLIQFQNNGVVDDSQLPKDRFSAERLKGVDSTLKIQPAKLEDSAVYLCASSLDSYNEQFFGPGTRLTVL.

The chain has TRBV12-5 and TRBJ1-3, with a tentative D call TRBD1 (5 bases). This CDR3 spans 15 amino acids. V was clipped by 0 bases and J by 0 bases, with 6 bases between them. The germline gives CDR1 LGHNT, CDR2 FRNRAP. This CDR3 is CASGLVQASGNTIYF. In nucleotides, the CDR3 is TGTGCTAGTGGTTTGGTACAGGCCTCTGGAAACACCATATATTTT.

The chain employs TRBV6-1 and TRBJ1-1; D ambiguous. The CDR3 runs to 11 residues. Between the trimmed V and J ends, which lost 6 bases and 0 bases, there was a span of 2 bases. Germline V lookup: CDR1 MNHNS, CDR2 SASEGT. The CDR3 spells CASRVNTEAFF. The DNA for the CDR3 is TGTGCCAGCAGGGTGAACACTGAAGCTTTCTTT.

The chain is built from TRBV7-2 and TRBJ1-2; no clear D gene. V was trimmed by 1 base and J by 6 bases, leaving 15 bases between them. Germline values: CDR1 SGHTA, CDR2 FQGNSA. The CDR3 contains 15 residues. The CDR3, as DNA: TGTGCCAGCAGCTTAGTGTTGCGGCAGGAAGATGGCTACACCTTC. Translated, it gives CASSLVLRQEDGYTF. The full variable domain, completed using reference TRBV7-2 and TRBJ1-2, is GAGVSQSPSNKVTEKGKDVELRCDPISGHTALYWYRQSLGQGLEFLIYFQGNSAPDKSGLPSDRFSAERTGGSVSTLTIQRTQQEDSAVYLCASSLVLRQEDGYTFGSGTRLTVV.

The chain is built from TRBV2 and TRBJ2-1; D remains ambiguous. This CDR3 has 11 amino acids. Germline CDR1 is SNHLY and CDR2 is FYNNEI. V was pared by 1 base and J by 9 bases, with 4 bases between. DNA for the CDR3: TGTGCCAGCAGTGAAGACCCTGAGCAGTTCTTC. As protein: CASSEDPEQFF.

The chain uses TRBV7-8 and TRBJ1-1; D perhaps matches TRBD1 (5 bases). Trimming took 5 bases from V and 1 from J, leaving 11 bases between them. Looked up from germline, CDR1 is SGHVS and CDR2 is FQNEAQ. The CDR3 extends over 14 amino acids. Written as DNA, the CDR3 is TGTGCCAGCAGCAACCGACAGCGGAACACTGAAGCTTTCTTT. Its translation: CASSNRQRNTEAFF.